What follows describes a single T cell receptor (beta chain). Its antigen is not identified. The data were obtained in a study of shared clonotypes between healthy human individuals. Findings and limits, study-wide: Deeper or shallower sequencing was expected to change how clonotypes are shared among donors.

Germline trimming cut 4 bases from V and 5 bases from J; bases unmatched to any gene: 3. Germline CDR1 reads SGHRS; CDR2 reads YFSETQ. This CDR3 region has 14 residues. Per the authors' pipeline: Filtering differed, since immunoSEQ gave only junction sequences and no quality scores. The assay was immunoSEQ multiplex PCR, and TCRdb's table has in-frame clones only and misses some. V, J and clone size reflect that table, while D and trimming were determined from the DNA. The repertoire has around 990,000 clones, 60% to 85% of them found once; the top ten carry 0.85% to 1%. The sequencing input was memory CD4+ T cells from PBMCs. Subset in this sample: CD45RA-negative fraction. The V call is TRBV5-1, the J call TRBJ1-5; 10 nucleotides agree with TRBD1. The TCR sequence derives from a man between 18 and 35 years old in good health. Some clones in this sample may be carry-over from other donors' samples. DNA for the CDR3: TGCGCCAGCAGCACCGGGACAGGGGATCAGCCCCAGCATTTT. This sequence encodes CASSTGTGDQPQHF.